Shown below are 2 T cell receptor beta chains from a single sample sequenced in a study of PD-1 blockade in mismatch repair-deficient tumors. Assay: immunoSEQ multiplex PCR; the TCRdb copy retains only in-frame clones and omits some. The sample has around 68,000 clones, roughly 80% seen once. Sequenced here: peripheral blood, sampled 2 weeks after starting pembrolizumab. Receptors were obtained from an adult with mismatch repair-deficient cancer.

This chain connects TRBV7-9 to TRBJ1-1; 7 bases align to TRBD1. The germline V gene encodes CDR1 SEHNR and CDR2 FQNEAQ (reference sequence). Trimming at V came to 4 bases and at J to 3 bases, leaving 5 bases not matched to a gene. The CDR3 spans 14 residues. The CDR3 here is CASSSTGAHTEAFF. The CDR3 bases are TGTGCCAGCAGCTCAACAGGGGCCCACACTGAAGCTTTCTTT.

This clone was recorded a few times. This sequence joins TRBV5-1 and TRBJ2-3, with D perhaps being TRBD1 or TRBD2 (5 bases each). The V gene lost 0 bases and the J gene lost 1 base, with 9 bases spanning the gap. Germline V CDR1 and CDR2: SGHRS, YFSETQ. The CDR3 is 15 amino acids. CDR3 amino acids: CASSLVWDGTDTQYF. The CDR3 DNA is TGCGCCAGCAGCTTGGTGTGGGACGGCACAGATACGCAGTATTTT.